These 16 T cell receptor beta chains came from one sample sequenced in a study of early stage breast cancer tumors. Clones were read by immunoSEQ multiplex PCR, and TCRdb kept only the in-frame ones, dropping some. The sample shows some 58,000 clones, about 74% of them seen only once. Sequencing was carried out using blood. Receptors were obtained from a person in their twenties or thirties with breast cancer.

The rearrangement links TRBV7-9 to TRBJ1-2; unclear D gene. Germline loops: CDR1 SEHNR, CDR2 FQNEAQ (reference sequence). The CDR3 runs to 12 residues. With 1 base removed from V and 6 bases from J, the gap between germline ends came to 6 bases. CDR3 DNA sequence: TGTGCCAGCAGCTTAGGGACGGATGGCTACACCTTC. Amino acids: CASSLGTDGYTF. The whole variable domain, filled in from reference TRBV7-9 and TRBJ1-2, reads DTGVSQNPRHKITKRGQNVTFRCDPISEHNRLYWYRQTLGQGPEFLTYFQNEAQLEKSRLLSDRFSAERPKGSFSTLEIQRTEQGDSAMYLCASSLGTDGYTFGSGTRLTVV.

V gene TRBV6-4 combines with J gene TRBJ2-2; D might be TRBD2 (5 bases). The CDR3 loop spans 15 amino acids. Trimming pared 5 bases from V and 3 bases from J, leaving 13 bases between. Germline assignment: CDR1 MRHNA and CDR2 SNTAGT. The CDR3 spells CASSSGEGYTGELFF. CDR3 in DNA: TGTGCCAGCAGTAGCGGAGAAGGATACACCGGGGAGCTGTTTTTT.

The chain links TRBV18 to TRBJ1-1; no definite D call. This CDR3 is built from 16 residues. CDR1 and CDR2 from the germline V gene are KGHSH and LQKENI. Trimming took off 6 bases at V and 1 base at J, with 18 bases between the two ends. CDR3 region: CASSPTSGGENTEAFF. The CDR3 coding sequence is TGTGCCAGCTCGCCAACCTCCGGTGGAGAGAACACTGAAGCTTTCTTT. The full variable domain, rest sourced from reference TRBV18 and TRBJ1-1, is NAGVMQNPRHLVRRRGQEARLRCSPMKGHSHVYWYRQLPEEGLKFMVYLQKENIIDESGMPKERFSAEFPKEGPSILRIQQVVRGDSAAYFCASSPTSGGENTEAFFGQGTRLTVV.

V gene TRBV5-1 combines with J gene TRBJ2-7, with D unresolved. There are 14 residues in the CDR3. The V gene lost 0 bases and the J gene lost 0 bases, with 7 bases spanning the gap. Germline-derived CDR1 and CDR2 are SGHRS and YFSETQ. Here the CDR3 reads CASSLVGNSYEQYF. The CDR3 DNA reads as TGCGCCAGCAGCTTGGTGGGGAACTCCTACGAGCAGTACTTC. Supplemented by reference TRBV5-1 and TRBJ2-7, the full variable domain reads KAGVTQTPRYLIKTRGQQVTLSCSPISGHRSVSWYQQTPGQGLQFLFEYFSETQRNKGNFPGRFSGRQFSNSRSEMNVSTLELGDSALYLCASSLVGNSYEQYFGPGTRLTVT.

The chain recombines TRBV11-2 with TRBJ2-5; D perhaps matches TRBD1 (5 bases). In germline, CDR1 is SGHAT, CDR2 FQNNGV. The CDR3 totals 15 residues. Trimming took off 6 bases at V and 1 base at J, with 15 bases between the two ends. The CDR3 spells CASSSHRQTQETQYF. As DNA, the CDR3 is TGTGCCAGCAGTTCTCACCGACAGACCCAAGAGACCCAGTACTTC.

V and J are TRBV5-1 and TRBJ1-1; D gene unclear. V was clipped by 3 bases and J by 8 bases, with 8 bases between them. The CDR3 runs 11 residues. The germline CDR1 and CDR2 sequences are SGHRS and YFSETQ. The DNA of the CDR3 is TGCGCCAGCAGCTCAAACGAGGAAGCTTTCTTT. Protein: CASSSNEEAFF.

This chain joins TRBV25-1 and TRBJ2-2, with no clear D. The CDR3 has 15 amino acids. Germline lookup yields CDR1 MGHDK and CDR2 SYGVNS. Trimming pared 4 bases from V and 4 bases from J, leaving 13 bases between. The CDR3 bases are TGTGCCAGCAGTGTTAGTTTTGGAACCACCGGGGAGCTGTTTTTT. This gives the protein CASSVSFGTTGELFF. The full variable domain, with the rest looked up from reference TRBV25-1 and TRBJ2-2, is EADIYQTPRYLVIGTGKKITLECSQTMGHDKMYWYQQDPGMELHLIHYSYGVNSTEKGDLSSESTVSRIRTEHFPLTLESARPSHTSQYLCASSVSFGTTGELFFGEGSRLTVL.

V gene TRBV7-2 combines with J gene TRBJ1-1, with D unresolved. The CDR3 covers 14 residues. CDR1 SGHTA and CDR2 FQGNSA come from the germline V gene. With 1 base removed from V and 1 base from J, the gap between germline ends came to 7 bases. The CDR3 DNA is TGTGCCAGCAGCTTAGACCTGGGGAACACTGAAGCTTTCTTT. Residues: CASSLDLGNTEAFF.

As concerns this clone: This specimen includes other DNA sequences encoding the same CDR3. V and J are TRBV7-9 and TRBJ1-2; D might be TRBD1 (5 bases). The CDR3 is made up of 13 amino acids. Germline CDR1 reads SEHNR; CDR2 reads FQNEAQ (reference sequence). Trimming removed 5 bases from V and 2 bases from J, with 9 bases in between. CDR3 loop: CASSPTANYGYTF. The CDR3 DNA is TGTGCCAGCAGCCCGACAGCAAACTATGGCTACACCTTC.

V is TRBV20-1 and J is TRBJ2-1; no clear D gene. The germline V and J ends were trimmed by 4 bases and 14 bases, with 15 bases remaining between them. Germline-derived CDR1 and CDR2 are DFQATT and SNEGSKA (reference sequence). This CDR3 region has 11 residues. The CDR3 sequence is CSAKNPAREFF. Here the CDR3 DNA reads TGCAGTGCTAAGAATCCAGCTCGGGAGTTCTTC.

V and J are TRBV30 and TRBJ2-3; perhaps TRBD2 as D (6 bases). This CDR3 is built from 16 residues. Germline CDR1 reads GTSNPN; CDR2 reads SVGIG (reference sequence). V lost 2 bases to trimming and J lost 2 bases, with 17 bases between them. DNA for the CDR3: TGTGCCTGGAGTTTTGGGACTTCAGGACCCACAGATACGCAGTATTTT. Translation gives CAWSFGTSGPTDTQYF.

CDR3 protein: CSVGTGLLPGANVLTF. The CDR3 nucleotides read TGCAGCGTGGGGACAGGGTTGCTTCCTGGGGCCAACGTCCTGACTTTC. This chain uses TRBV29-1 with TRBJ2-6; 9 bases line up with TRBD1. There are 16 residues in the CDR3. V shed 6 bases and J 2 bases; nucleotides not matched to a gene: 8. Germline V gene lookup returns CDR1 SQVTM and CDR2 ANQGSEA.

This clone was seen just once. For the CDR3, the DNA is TGTGCCAGCAGTGGGGTTGACAGGGGAAACACCATATATTTT. Protein product: CASSGVDRGNTIYF. The J gene is TRBJ1-3, the V gene TRBV6-1; possible D gene TRBD1, 6 bases. From germline, CDR1 is MNHNS and CDR2 SASEGT. Trimming removed 4 bases from V and 4 bases from J, with 11 bases in between. The CDR3 loop spans 14 amino acids.

The chain couples TRBV4-1 to TRBJ1-4; D gene uncertain. Germline V CDR1 and CDR2: MGHRA, YSYEKL. The CDR3 runs 18 residues. V lost 0 bases and J 0 bases, leaving 14 bases between the germline ends. The CDR3 nucleotides read TGCGCCAGCAGCCAAGATCCGAGCCCTCCGACAACTAATGAAAAACTGTTTTTT. This sequence encodes CASSQDPSPPTTNEKLFF.

V gene TRBV29-1 combines with J gene TRBJ2-6; possibly TRBD2 for D (5 bases). V gave up 4 bases and J gave up 2 bases, with 6 bases separating them. This CDR3 contains 13 residues. CDR1 SQVTM and CDR2 ANQGSEA come from the germline V gene. The DNA of the CDR3 is TGCAGCGTTGGGAGGACTGGGGCCAACGTCCTGACTTTC. Translation: CSVGRTGANVLTF. The entire variable domain, with the rest obtained from reference TRBV29-1 and TRBJ2-6, is as follows: SAVISQKPSRDICQRGTSLTIQCQVDSQVTMMFWYRQQPGQSLTLIATANQGSEATYESGFVIDKFPISRPNLTFSTLTVSNMSPEDSSIYLCSVGRTGANVLTFGAGSRLTVL.

The V call is TRBV19, the J call TRBJ2-3; D is perhaps TRBD1 (5 bases). The CDR3 runs to 14 residues. Germline V gene lookup returns CDR1 LNHDA and CDR2 SQIVND (reference sequence). Trimming left V 4 bases short and J 5 bases short, with 13 bases between. The CDR3, as DNA: TGTGCCAGTAGTAACAGCAGGGCACGAGATACGCAGTATTTT. Its protein is CASSNSRARDTQYF.